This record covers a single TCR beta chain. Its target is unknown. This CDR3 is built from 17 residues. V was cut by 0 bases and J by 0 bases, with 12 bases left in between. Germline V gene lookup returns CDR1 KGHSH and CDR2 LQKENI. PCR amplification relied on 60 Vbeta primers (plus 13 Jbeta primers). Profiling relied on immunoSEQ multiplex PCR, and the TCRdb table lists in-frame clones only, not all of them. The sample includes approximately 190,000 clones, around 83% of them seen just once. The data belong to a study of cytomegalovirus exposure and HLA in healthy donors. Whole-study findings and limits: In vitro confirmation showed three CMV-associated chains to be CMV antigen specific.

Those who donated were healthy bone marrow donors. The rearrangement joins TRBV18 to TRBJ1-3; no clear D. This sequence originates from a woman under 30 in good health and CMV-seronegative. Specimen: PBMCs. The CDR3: CASSPPLGLISGNTIYF. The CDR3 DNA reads TGTGCCAGCTCACCACCGTTAGGACTGATCTCTGGAAACACCATATATTTT.